This T cell receptor (beta chain) was sequenced for a study of shared clonotypes between healthy human individuals. The study's findings and limits: It was anticipated that sequencing depth would influence how many clonotypes donors shared.

Naive-designated CD8 cells lacked CD45RO, were positively enriched for CCR7, and omitted terminally differentiated effector memory CD45RA+ cells. Assay: immunoSEQ multiplex PCR; the TCRdb copy retains only in-frame clones and omits some. The sample carries over 2,000,000 clones, just over 90% recorded once. For this clone: Its antigen remains unidentified. In the same sample, other DNA sequences code for this CDR3.

Germline V gene sequence: CDR1 LNHDA, CDR2 SQIVND (reference sequence). V lost 3 bases, J lost 2 bases, and 4 bases lay in between. The CDR3 is 12 amino acids. This clonotype originated in a man younger than 35 in good health. Some clones in this sample may be carry-over from other donors' samples. The chain joins TRBV19 to TRBJ1-1; D is unresolved. The specimen was naive CD8+ T cells from PBMCs. CDR3: CASSMVNTEAFF. CDR3 nucleotides: TGTGCCAGTAGTATGGTAAACACTGAAGCTTTCTTT. The full variable domain, with the rest looked up from reference TRBV19 and TRBJ1-1, is DGGITQSPKYLFRKEGQNVTLSCEQNLNHDAMYWYRQDPGQGLRLIYYSQIVNDFQKGDIAEGYSVSREKKESFPLTVTSAQKNPTAFYLCASSMVNTEAFFGQGTRLTVV.